This entry describes one T cell receptor (beta chain). Its cognate antigen is unknown. The data were taken from a study of T cell clonotyping in hematopoietic cell transplantation. Study-level points and caveats: Without cell sorting, CD4 versus CD8 contributions remain unresolved.

V gave up 2 bases and J gave up 3 bases; unmatched junction bases: 1. The CDR3 spans 14 residues. CDR1 and CDR2 from the germline V gene are SGHVS and FNYEAQ. Clones were read by immunoSEQ multiplex PCR, and TCRdb kept only the in-frame ones, dropping some. The data hold tens of thousands of clones, with roughly 92% observed a single time. The sequencing used PBMCs, collected 100 days after allogeneic stem cell transplant. This TCR was recovered from a female patient aged 50-59 years who had an allogeneic stem cell transplant from a related donor, so the T cells may come from the graft donor. Some clones in this sample may be carry-over from other donors' samples. This rearrangement joins TRBV7-6 to TRBJ2-3; 8 nucleotides agree with TRBD1. The CDR3 protein is CASSLRTGTDTQYF. CDR3 in DNA: TGTGCCAGCAGCTTAAGGACAGGGACAGATACGCAGTATTTT.